The TCR beta chain described here comes from a study of blood T cell repertoires in COVID-19. Assay used: immunoSEQ multiplex PCR; TCRdb lists only in-frame clones, some missing. Of about 230,000 clones listed, 70% to 90% were seen once; the top ten hold more than 9%. Sequencing was carried out using peripheral blood. The clonotype originates from a man in his forties or fifties with COVID-19, enrolled during active disease.

CDR3 DNA sequence: TGCAGCGCCCGGACAGGGCCCGAGACCCAGTACTTC. This codes for CSARTGPETQYF. The genes are TRBV29-1 and TRBJ2-5, with 8 nucleotides matching TRBD1. The junction had 6 bases not matched to a gene; V was cut back by 7 bases and J by 5 bases. This CDR3 comprises 12 residues. CDR1 is SQVTM and CDR2 is ANQGSEA in the germline V gene. The full variable domain, in which reference TRBV29-1 and TRBJ2-5 provide the parts outside the CDR3, is SAVISQKPSRDICQRGTSLTIQCQVDSQVTMMFWYRQQPGQSLTLIATANQGSEATYESGFVIDKFPISRPNLTFSTLTVSNMSPEDSSIYLCSARTGPETQYFGPGTRLLVL.